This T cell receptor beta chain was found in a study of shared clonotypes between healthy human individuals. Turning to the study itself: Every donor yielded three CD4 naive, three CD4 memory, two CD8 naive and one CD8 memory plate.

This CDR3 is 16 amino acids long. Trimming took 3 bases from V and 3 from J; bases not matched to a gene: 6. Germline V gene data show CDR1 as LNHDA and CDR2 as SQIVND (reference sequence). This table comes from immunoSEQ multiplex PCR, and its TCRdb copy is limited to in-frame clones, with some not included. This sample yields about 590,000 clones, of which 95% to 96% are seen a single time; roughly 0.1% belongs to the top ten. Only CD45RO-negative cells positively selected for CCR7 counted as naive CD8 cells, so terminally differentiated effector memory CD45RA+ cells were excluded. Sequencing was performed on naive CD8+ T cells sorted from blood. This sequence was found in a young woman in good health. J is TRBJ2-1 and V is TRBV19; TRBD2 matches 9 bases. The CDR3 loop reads CASSILVSGSYNEQFF. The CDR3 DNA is TGTGCCAGTAGTATTCTGGTTAGCGGGAGCTACAATGAGCAGTTCTTC.